This TCR beta chain was recorded in a study of type 1 regulatory T cells. Study-wide background: An in vitro protocol generated T-allo10, a Tr1-enriched, alloantigen-specific CD4 T cell product.

TCRdb independently ran MiXCR on the reads; one entry per CDR3 protein. The table shows about 42,000 distinct CDR3 sequences, with 9.5% to 15% occurring only once. This CDR3 comprises 15 residues. Per the germline V gene, CDR1 is KGHSH and CDR2 is LQKENI. Trimming left V 2 bases short and J 0 bases short, with 8 bases between. This clonotype has a count of ten or more. The antigen is unknown. The V gene is TRBV18, the J gene TRBJ1-3; D remains unclear. The sequenced sample consisted of cultured non-Tr1 T cells, either the whole culture or a sorted T cell fraction (not recorded which). This TCR was recovered from a human donor in good health. The CDR3 bases are TGTGCCAGCTCACCAGGGTCCTTCTCTGGAAACACCATATATTTT. Translation gives CASSPGSFSGNTIYF.